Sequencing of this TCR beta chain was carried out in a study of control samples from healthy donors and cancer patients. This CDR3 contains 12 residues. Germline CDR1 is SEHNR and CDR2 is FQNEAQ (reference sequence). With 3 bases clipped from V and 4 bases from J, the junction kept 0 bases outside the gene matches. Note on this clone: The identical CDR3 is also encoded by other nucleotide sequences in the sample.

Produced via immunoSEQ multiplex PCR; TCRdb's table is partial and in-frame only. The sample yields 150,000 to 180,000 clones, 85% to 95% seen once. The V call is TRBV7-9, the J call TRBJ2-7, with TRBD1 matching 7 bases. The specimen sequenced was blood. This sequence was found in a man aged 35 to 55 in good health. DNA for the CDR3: TGTGCCAGCAGCTTGACAGGGTACGAGCAGTACTTC. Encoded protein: CASSLTGYEQYF.